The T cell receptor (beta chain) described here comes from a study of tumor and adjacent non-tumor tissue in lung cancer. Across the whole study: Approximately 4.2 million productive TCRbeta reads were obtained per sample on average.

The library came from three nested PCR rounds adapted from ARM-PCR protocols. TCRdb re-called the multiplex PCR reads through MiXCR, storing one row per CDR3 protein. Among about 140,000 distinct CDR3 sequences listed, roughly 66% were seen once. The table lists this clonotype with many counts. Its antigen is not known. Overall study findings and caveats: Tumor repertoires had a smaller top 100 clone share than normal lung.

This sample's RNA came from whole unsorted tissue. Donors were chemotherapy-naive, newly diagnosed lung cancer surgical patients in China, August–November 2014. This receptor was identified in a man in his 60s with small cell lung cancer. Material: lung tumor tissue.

This CDR3 reads CASSLVAGNYGYTF. The CDR3 DNA reads as TGTGCCAGCAGCTTAGTGGCTGGGAACTATGGCTACACCTTC. The J gene is TRBJ1-2, the V gene TRBV11-3; D uncertain. V dropped 1 base and J dropped 2 bases, with 8 bases sitting between them. Germline V CDR1 and CDR2: SGHNT, YENEEA. This CDR3 region has 14 residues.